This T cell receptor beta chain was captured by sequencing in a study of type 1 regulatory T cells. Findings and caveats of the study: Tr1 cells had a more restricted TCR repertoire than non-Tr1 cells.

This clonotype was seen more than once but under ten times. Its antigen is still unknown. TCRdb reprocessed the reads with MiXCR, giving one entry per CDR3 protein. The sample lists tens of thousands of distinct CDR3 sequences, around 21% occurring once. V was clipped by 6 bases and J by 5 bases; unmatched bases: 7. CDR3 size: 14 residues. Sequencing was carried out using cultured type 1 regulatory T (Tr1) cells, either the whole culture or a sorted fraction (not recorded which). The sequence came from a human donor in good health. The chain is built from TRBV12-3 or TRBV12-4 and TRBJ2-1; 7 nucleotides match TRBD2. The CDR3 DNA is TGTGCCAGCAGGGGGGGAGGGCCCCACAATGAGCAGTTCTTC. The encoded protein is CASRGGGPHNEQFF.